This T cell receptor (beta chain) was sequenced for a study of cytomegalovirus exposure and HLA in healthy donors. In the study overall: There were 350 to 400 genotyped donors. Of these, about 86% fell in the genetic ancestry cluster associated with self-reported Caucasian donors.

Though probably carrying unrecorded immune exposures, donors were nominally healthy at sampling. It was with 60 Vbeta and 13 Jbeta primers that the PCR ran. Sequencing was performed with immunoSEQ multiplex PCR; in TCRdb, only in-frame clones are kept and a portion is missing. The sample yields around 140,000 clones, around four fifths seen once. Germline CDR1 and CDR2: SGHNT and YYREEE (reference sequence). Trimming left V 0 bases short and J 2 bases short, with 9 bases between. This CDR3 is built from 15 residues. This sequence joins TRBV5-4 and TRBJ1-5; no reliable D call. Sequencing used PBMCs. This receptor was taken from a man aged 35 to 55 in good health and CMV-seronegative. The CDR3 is CASSLAGAGNQPQHF. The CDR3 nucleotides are TGTGCCAGCAGCTTGGCAGGCGCCGGCAATCAGCCCCAGCATTTT.